Below are 7 T cell receptor beta chains sequenced from a single sample in a study of cytomegalovirus exposure and HLA in healthy donors. 60 Vbeta and 13 Jbeta primers were used in PCR. Using immunoSEQ multiplex PCR, the repertoire was profiled, and TCRdb retains in-frame clones only, with some absent. The sample shows over 250,000 clones, roughly 70% of them seen only once. Sample: PBMCs. All receptors come from a female donor in good health and CMV-seronegative.

The chain joins TRBV10-3 to TRBJ2-7; D gene unclear. CDR1 is ENHRY and CDR2 is SYGVKD in the germline V gene. The CDR3 sequence is 13 residues long. V shed 3 bases and J shed 3 bases, with 9 bases lying between them. The CDR3 here is CAISETEIYEQYF. In nucleotides, the CDR3 is TGTGCCATCAGTGAAACAGAGATCTACGAGCAGTACTTC.

This clone turned up a few times. The chain joins TRBV30 to TRBJ2-3; 9 bases are shared with TRBD2. V lost 0 bases, J lost 2 bases, and 9 bases stayed unmatched. The V gene's germline CDR1 is GTSNPN and CDR2 SVGIG (reference sequence). The CDR3 has 17 residues. The CDR3 nucleotides read TGTGCCTGGAGTGTATCAGCTAGCGGGATATCCACAGATACGCAGTATTTT. This translates into CAWSVSASGISTDTQYF. Based on the CDR3 plus reference TRBV30 and TRBJ2-3, the full variable domain is SQTIHQWPATLVQPVGSPLSLECTVEGTSNPNLYWYRQAAGRGLQLLFYSVGIGQISSEVPQNLSASRPQDRQFILSSKKLLLSDSGFYLCAWSVSASGISTDTQYFGPGTRLTVL.

The chain couples TRBV5-1 to TRBJ1-1; unclear D gene. The germline V gene has CDR1 SGHRS and CDR2 YFSETQ. This CDR3 is 14 amino acids long. The V gene lost 4 bases and the J gene lost 1 base, with 11 bases spanning the gap. The CDR3: CASSPISSNTEAFF. In DNA form, the CDR3 reads TGCGCCAGCAGCCCGATTAGCTCGAACACTGAAGCTTTCTTT.

The CDR3 sequence: CASTEEGSSYNEQFF. CDR3 DNA: TGCGCCAGCACCGAGGAGGGAAGCTCCTACAATGAGCAGTTCTTC. The chain employs TRBV5-1 and TRBJ2-1; maybe TRBD2 (6 bases). The CDR3 contains 15 residues. In germline, CDR1 is SGHRS, CDR2 YFSETQ. Trimming shortened V by 6 bases and J by 0 bases, and 13 bases separated the two germline ends.

This chain uses TRBV6-5 with TRBJ2-1, with TRBD2 matching over 12 bases. Per the germline V gene, CDR1 is MNHEY and CDR2 is SVGAGI. The V gene end was trimmed by 6 bases and the J gene end by 5 bases; junction bases not matched to a gene: 2. This CDR3 is built from 14 residues. The CDR3 DNA is TGTGCCAGCAGGAGACTAGCGGGGGACAATGAGCAGTTCTTC. Its translation is CASRRLAGDNEQFF.

V and J are TRBV4-1 and TRBJ2-7, with a possible D match to TRBD2 (5 bases). The CDR3 is 14 residues long. CDR1 MGHRA and CDR2 YSYEKL come from the germline V gene. The V end lost 4 bases, the J end lost 0 bases, and 10 bases lay between the germline ends. CDR3 sequence: CASSLRTFSYEQYF. In DNA form, the CDR3 reads TGCGCCAGCAGCCTAAGGACTTTCTCCTACGAGCAGTACTTC.

The chain links TRBV15 to TRBJ2-5; 7 bases are shared with TRBD1. CDR3 length equals 14 residues. Trimming cost V 1 base and J 3 bases; bases outside gene matches: 2. The germline CDR1 and CDR2 sequences are LNHNV and YYDKDF (reference sequence). CDR3 amino acids: CATSRVGTEETQYF. CDR3 sequence (DNA): TGTGCCACCAGCAGAGTTGGGACAGAAGAGACCCAGTACTTC.